These T cell receptor beta chains were read from a single sample in a study of T-cell reconstitution after alpha-beta-depleted transplantation in children. TCRdb used MiXCR to reprocess the PCR reads, holding one entry per CDR3 protein. The sample carries about 500,000 distinct CDR3 sequences, over 25% recorded once. The sample in question was PBMCs from the stem cell graft donor, obtained from the stem cell graft. Receptor source: a human donor who donated a stem cell graft to a child with aplastic anemia. CDR3s include the opening cysteine and the closing phenylalanine or tryptophan. A D gene is named only where the DNA matches it firmly.

V: TRBV30; D: -; J: TRBJ1-1; CDR3: CAWSPGPTEAFF
V: TRBV6-1; D: -; J: TRBJ1-2; CDR3: CASMPVGRGYGYTF
V: TRBV6-5; D: -; J: TRBJ1-2; CDR3: CASMTRNNYGYTF
V: TRBV15; D: TRBD2; J: TRBJ2-3; CDR3: CATSRDSAGGGDTQYF
V: TRBV20-1; D: -; J: TRBJ2-1; CDR3: CSANVLSEQFF
V: TRBV9; D: -; J: TRBJ1-1; CDR3: CASSVQRNTEAFF
V: TRBV7-2; D: TRBD2; J: TRBJ2-1; CDR3: CASSSVISAGVVGF
V: TRBV7-9; D: TRBD1; J: TRBJ2-5; CDR3: CASSPPGTDIQETQYF
V: TRBV11-1; D: -; J: TRBJ2-7; CDR3: CASSPTHRTSWSSYEQYF
V: TRBV7-9; D: -; J: TRBJ2-5; CDR3: CASSLAEVATETQYF
V: TRBV5-1; D: -; J: TRBJ1-1; CDR3: CASSVALQSGGSTEAFF
V: TRBV7-8; D: -; J: TRBJ1-3; CDR3: CASSLGISGNTIYF
V: TRBV6-2/TRBV6-3; D: TRBD2; J: TRBJ2-3; CDR3: CATTRLAGLTDTQYF
V: TRBV5-1; D: -; J: TRBJ2-3; CDR3: CASSLGDTQYF
V: TRBV7-9; D: -; J: TRBJ1-6; CDR3: CASSLVSKALHF
V: TRBV2; D: TRBD1; J: TRBJ1-1; CDR3: CASSEAKGTGNTEAFF
V: TRBV7-9; D: TRBD1; J: TRBJ1-2; CDR3: CASSLPDRGHGYTF
V: TRBV12-3/TRBV12-4; D: -; J: TRBJ1-2; CDR3: CASSYEDFYGYTF
V: TRBV27; D: -; J: TRBJ1-1; CDR3: CASSLSSGSTEAFF
V: TRBV12-3/TRBV12-4; D: TRBD1; J: TRBJ1-4; CDR3: CASKGRQGVTNEKLFF
V: TRBV11-1; D: -; J: TRBJ2-5; CDR3: CASSLAWPVQTQYF
V: TRBV15; D: -; J: TRBJ2-7; CDR3: CATSRYSGASYEQYF
V: TRBV12-5; D: -; J: TRBJ2-3; CDR3: CASGPGVLSTDTQYF
V: TRBV6-5; D: -; J: TRBJ2-6; CDR3: CASSYRVSGANVLTF
V: TRBV5-1; D: -; J: TRBJ1-6; CDR3: CASSLADESSPLHF
V: TRBV6-2/TRBV6-3; D: TRBD1; J: TRBJ1-2; CDR3: CASSYGQGPYGYTF
V: TRBV7-9; D: -; J: TRBJ1-2; CDR3: CASSLGSIGYTF
V: TRBV7-9; D: TRBD1; J: TRBJ1-3; CDR3: CASNPPTGGNTIYF
V: TRBV12-3/TRBV12-4; D: -; J: TRBJ2-3; CDR3: CASSWGTAQYF
V: TRBV5-1; D: TRBD2; J: TRBJ2-3; CDR3: CASSFRLAGDAGDTQYF
V: TRBV9; D: TRBD2; J: TRBJ2-6; CDR3: CASSVAVSGGSGANVLTF
V: TRBV5-5; D: TRBD1; J: TRBJ1-4; CDR3: CASSLRQGGNEKLFF
V: TRBV30; D: TRBD1; J: TRBJ2-5; CDR3: CAWDRAQETQYF